This T cell receptor (beta chain) comes out of a study of blood T cell repertoires in COVID-19. Study information: Some COVID-19 samples were acute and others convalescent; all came from the United States, Italy and Spain. PBMCs, B-cell-depleted T cells, or T cells were the source of the cDNA or gDNA that made up the material.

Trimming removed 1 base from V and 1 base from J; junction bases left unmatched: 4. The CDR3 has 17 residues. Germline CDR1 is KGHDR and CDR2 is SFDVKD. Source study methods: Counts of nucleated cells, estimated from reference gene primer amplification, were obtained. Assay used: immunoSEQ multiplex PCR; TCRdb lists only in-frame clones, some missing. V and J calls and clone size come straight from that table; D and trimming were deduced from the DNA. Here the sample spans 150,000 to 200,000 clones, over 70% being singletons. The specimen sequenced was peripheral blood. The receptor was isolated from a man aged 60 to 69 with acute or convalescent COVID-19. The rearrangement links TRBV24-1 to TRBJ2-3; 10 bases map to TRBD2. CDR3 sequence reads: CATSDFVTSGGTDTQYF. CDR3 nucleotide sequence: TGTGCCACCAGTGATTTCGTCACTAGCGGGGGCACAGATACGCAGTATTTT.